These 21 T cell receptor beta chains share one sample of origin, sequenced in a study of T cell responses to AZD1222 COVID-19 vaccine. Some clones are missing from TCRdb's copy, which holds only in-frame ones; the method was immunoSEQ multiplex PCR. Among fewer than 250,000 clones listed, 85% to 95% were seen once. The sequencing here drew on peripheral blood, taken on day 0 of AZD1222 vaccination. All receptors come from an adult in good health.

In nucleotides, the CDR3 is TGTGCCAGCTCCTTCGGGGTAGGGCCCTCACCCCTCCACTTT. It specifies CASSFGVGPSPLHF. The V gene is TRBV6-5, the J gene TRBJ1-6; D is ambiguous. The germline V gene has CDR1 MNHEY and CDR2 SVGAGI. The germline V and J ends were trimmed by 8 bases and 10 bases, with 18 bases remaining between them. The CDR3 runs 14 residues.

The chain couples TRBV12-3 or TRBV12-4 to TRBJ1-1; D gene ambiguous. V was shortened by 3 bases and J by 1 base, with 6 bases between the two germline ends. The CDR3 runs to 13 residues. Written as DNA, the CDR3 is TGTGCCAGCAGTTTTACGGGGAACACTGAAGCTTTCTTT. Protein sequence: CASSFTGNTEAFF.

The V gene is TRBV6-4, the J gene TRBJ1-6; D is unresolved. The V gene lost 5 bases and the J gene lost 7 bases, with 15 bases spanning the gap. The length of the CDR3 is 15 residues. Germline CDR1 MRHNA, CDR2 SNTAGT. DNA for the CDR3: TGTGCCAGCAGTTTCACCTCCGGCGGAAATTCACCCCTCCACTTT. It yields the protein CASSFTSGGNSPLHF.

This chain uses TRBV27 with TRBJ1-6, with a possible D match to TRBD1 (5 bases). CDR1 and CDR2 from the germline V gene are MNHEY and SMNVEV (reference sequence). The CDR3 length is 15 residues. The germline V and J ends were trimmed by 2 bases and 10 bases, with 15 bases remaining between them. The CDR3 spells CASSLGTYLGSPLHF. As DNA, the CDR3 is TGTGCCAGCAGTTTAGGGACTTATCTCGGCTCACCCCTCCACTTT.

The chain couples TRBV6-6 to TRBJ2-7; possible D gene TRBD1, 6 bases. The germline CDR1 and CDR2 sequences are MNHNY and SVGAGI (reference sequence). V gave up 0 bases and J gave up 4 bases, with 10 bases separating them. This CDR3 comprises 14 residues. This CDR3 is CASSYSRQVYEQYF. The CDR3 DNA is TGTGCCAGCAGTTACTCGAGACAGGTGTACGAGCAGTACTTC.

The chain carries TRBV27 and TRBJ2-3; D unresolved. The CDR3 extends over 12 amino acids. V shed 4 bases and J shed 4 bases, with 6 bases lying between them. Per the germline V gene, CDR1 is MNHEY and CDR2 is SMNVEV (reference sequence). This CDR3 is CASSSGADTQYF. As DNA, the CDR3 is TGTGCCAGCAGTTCGGGCGCAGATACGCAGTATTTT.

J is TRBJ2-6 and V is TRBV27; D gene uncertain. The V and J ends lost 7 bases and 2 bases respectively, with 12 bases between them. The CDR3 is made up of 15 amino acids. CDR1 MNHEY and CDR2 SMNVEV come from the germline V gene (reference sequence). The CDR3 DNA reads TGTGCCAGCACGTTCGCAGGACCTGGGGCCAACGTCCTGACTTTC. Its translation is CASTFAGPGANVLTF.

V and J are TRBV5-6 and TRBJ1-1; no reliable D call. V lost 1 base to trimming and J lost 1 base, with 8 bases between them. Germline V gene sequence: CDR1 SGHDT, CDR2 YYEEEE. The CDR3 has 14 residues. The CDR3 nucleotides read TGTGCCAGCAGCTTGATTTCGGGGAACACTGAAGCTTTCTTT. It encodes CASSLISGNTEAFF.

The genes are TRBV19 and TRBJ1-4; TRBD1 matches 8 bases. V was pared by 11 bases and J by 0 bases, with 11 bases of the junction left unmatched. In germline, CDR1 is LNHDA, CDR2 SQIVND (reference sequence). The CDR3 loop spans 16 amino acids. The CDR3 sequence is CAASGGPFTTNEKLFF. The CDR3 region has the DNA TGTGCCGCATCAGGGGGCCCTTTCACAACTAATGAAAAACTGTTTTTT. Combining the CDR3 with reference TRBV19 and TRBJ1-4 gives the whole variable domain DGGITQSPKYLFRKEGQNVTLSCEQNLNHDAMYWYRQDPGQGLRLIYYSQIVNDFQKGDIAEGYSVSREKKESFPLTVTSAQKNPTAFYLCAASGGPFTTNEKLFFGSGTQLSVL.

The chain is built from TRBV18 and TRBJ1-1; D uncertain. Trimming shortened V by 6 bases and J by 7 bases, and 12 bases separated the two germline ends. Germline CDR1 is KGHSH and CDR2 is LQKENI. The CDR3 loop spans 12 amino acids. The CDR3 loop reads CASSPLADEAFF. The CDR3 DNA sequence: TGTGCCAGCTCCCCCCTCGCGGATGAAGCTTTCTTT.

The chain employs TRBV6-2 or TRBV6-3 and TRBJ2-3, with 8 bases that match TRBD2. Losses at the gene ends were 6 bases for V and 4 bases for J; bases not matched to a gene: 15. The CDR3 extends over 17 amino acids. The germline V gene has CDR1 MNHEY and CDR2 SVGEGT. The CDR3 reads CASSPRISGVIADTQYF. The CDR3 nucleotides read TGTGCCAGCAGCCCTCGAATTAGCGGGGTAATTGCAGATACGCAGTATTTT.

This clone appeared a single time. The chain recombines TRBV28 with TRBJ2-1; TRBD2 aligns across 11 bases. After removal of 8 bases from V and 0 bases from J, the junction contained 6 bases not matched to a gene. CDR1 MDHEN and CDR2 SYDVKM come from the germline V gene. The CDR3 totals 16 residues. The CDR3 loop reads CASETSGISSYNEQFF. The DNA for the CDR3 is TGTGCCAGCGAGACTAGCGGGATAAGCTCCTACAATGAGCAGTTCTTC.

The chain recombines TRBV19 with TRBJ1-1; D is possibly TRBD1 (5 bases). The CDR3 is made up of 15 amino acids. Germline V lookup: CDR1 LNHDA, CDR2 SQIVND (reference sequence). Trimming stripped 5 bases from V and 2 bases from J, with 15 bases between. For the CDR3, the DNA is TGTGCCAGTAGTCAGATATACACAGGAAACACTGAAGCTTTCTTT. Translated, it gives CASSQIYTGNTEAFF.

The J gene is TRBJ1-4, the V gene TRBV19; 8 bases match TRBD1. The trim removed 5 bases at V and 14 bases at J, leaving 16 bases unmatched. The length of the CDR3 is 15 residues. Looked up from germline, CDR1 is LNHDA and CDR2 is SQIVND (reference sequence). The CDR3 region is CASSAGQGAPSGLFF. The CDR3 region has the DNA TGTGCCAGTAGTGCCGGACAGGGAGCACCCTCGGGGCTGTTTTTT.

The genes are TRBV4-2 and TRBJ2-7; 7 bases agree with TRBD2. CDR3 length: 18 residues. The germline CDR1 and CDR2 sequences are LGHNA and YNFKEQ. After removal of 4 bases from V and 2 bases from J, the junction contained 17 bases not matched to a gene. In nucleotides, the CDR3 is TGTGCCAGCAGCCGAGGTGGGGCAGCGGGGTCCTGGCCCTACGAGCAGTACTTC. As protein: CASSRGGAAGSWPYEQYF.

V usage is TRBV19 and J usage is TRBJ1-2; D is perhaps TRBD1 (6 bases). The V end was cut by 7 bases, the J end by 4 bases, with 16 bases between. The length of the CDR3 is 14 residues. Germline CDR1 reads LNHDA; CDR2 reads SQIVND (reference sequence). CDR3 DNA: TGTGCCAGTACTCGGACAGAGCCTTTCTATGGCTACACCTTC. This translates into CASTRTEPFYGYTF.

The gene calls are TRBV6-6 and TRBJ1-1, with D unclear. Germline CDR1 and CDR2: MNHNY and SVGAGI (reference sequence). V lost 1 base and J 4 bases, leaving 10 bases between the germline ends. The CDR3 has 14 residues. The CDR3 coding sequence is TGTGCCAGCAGTTACTGGTCCGGCGGCACTGAAGCTTTCTTT. It is translated as CASSYWSGGTEAFF.

The gene calls are TRBV27 and TRBJ1-2; 8 bases agree with TRBD1. Germline V gene sequence: CDR1 MNHEY, CDR2 SMNVEV (reference sequence). V shed 2 bases, J shed 4 bases, and the junction held 6 bases outside the gene matches. The CDR3 length is 15 residues. The DNA of the CDR3 is TGTGCCAGCAGTTTAACTCAGGGGGCGGCCTATGGCTACACCTTC. Translating it yields CASSLTQGAAYGYTF.

The rearrangement joins TRBV4-3 to TRBJ2-7, with 10 positions matching TRBD2. The trim removed 4 bases at V and 3 bases at J, leaving 6 bases unmatched. In germline, CDR1 is LGHNA, CDR2 YSLEER. This CDR3 contains 15 residues. DNA for the CDR3: TGCGCCAGCAGCCTCACACTAGCGGGGTTCTACGAGCAGTACTTC. Translating it yields CASSLTLAGFYEQYF.

The V call is TRBV6-2 or TRBV6-3, the J call TRBJ2-6; the D is unclear. V lost 4 bases, J lost 0 bases, and 13 bases lay in between. Germline CDR1 and CDR2: MNHEY and SVGEGT. CDR3 length: 17 amino acids. The chain's CDR3 is CASSFATVGSGANVLTF. The CDR3 DNA follows: TGTGCCAGCAGTTTCGCGACTGTGGGCTCTGGGGCCAACGTCCTGACTTTC.

The chain uses TRBV18 and TRBJ1-1, with D uncertain. Trimming left V 3 bases short and J 0 bases short, with 11 bases between. The CDR3 runs 15 residues. CDR1 KGHSH and CDR2 LQKENI come from the germline V gene. DNA for the CDR3: TGTGCCAGCTCACCGGCGGAGGGATTGAACACTGAAGCTTTCTTT. Its translation: CASSPAEGLNTEAFF.